The T cell receptor (beta chain) under discussion was sequenced for a study of shared clonotypes between healthy human individuals. Study-level results: What naive subsets generally showed was a larger estimated richness than memory subsets showed.

Assay: immunoSEQ multiplex PCR; the TCRdb copy retains only in-frame clones and omits some. This table holds some 2 million clones, approximately 94% found once. As to this clone: Its antigen remains unidentified.

The trim removed 4 bases at V and 3 bases at J, leaving 6 bases unmatched. The CDR3 runs to 15 residues. Germline values: CDR1 SEHNR, CDR2 FQNEAQ (reference sequence). CD45RO-negative, CCR7-positively selected cells formed the naive CD8 fraction, excluding terminally differentiated effector memory CD45RA+ cells. The J gene is TRBJ2-4, the V gene TRBV7-9, with 7 bases identical to TRBD2. Sequenced sample: naive CD8+ T cells sorted from blood. This TCR was sampled from a man aged 18 to 29 in good health. The CDR3 loop reads CASSSPGEGKNIQYF. The CDR3 DNA is TGTGCCAGCAGCTCCCCCGGGGAGGGCAAAAACATTCAGTACTTC.